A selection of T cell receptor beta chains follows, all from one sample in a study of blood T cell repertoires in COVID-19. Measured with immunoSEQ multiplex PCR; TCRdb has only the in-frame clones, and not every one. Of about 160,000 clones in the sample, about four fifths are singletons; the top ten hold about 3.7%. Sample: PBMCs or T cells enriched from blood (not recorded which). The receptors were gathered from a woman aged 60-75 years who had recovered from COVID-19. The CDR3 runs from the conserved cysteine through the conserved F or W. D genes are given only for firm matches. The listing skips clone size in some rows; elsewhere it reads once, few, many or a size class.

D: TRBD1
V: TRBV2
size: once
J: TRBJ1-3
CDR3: CARKTGGANTIYF
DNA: TGTGCCAGAAAGACAGGGGGTGCGAACACCATATATTTT

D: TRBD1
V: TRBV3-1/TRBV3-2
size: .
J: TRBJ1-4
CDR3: CASSHGTGAGGKLFF
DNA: TGTGCCAGCAGCCATGGGACAGGGGCCGGCGGGAAACTGTTTTTT

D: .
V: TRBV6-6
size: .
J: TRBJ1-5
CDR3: CASSRRDTYQPQHF
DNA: TGTGCCAGCAGCCGCCGGGACACCTATCAGCCCCAGCATTTT

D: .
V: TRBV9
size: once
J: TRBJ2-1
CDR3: CASSVRGNSGNEQFF
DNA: TGTGCCAGCAGCGTAAGGGGGAACTCGGGCAATGAGCAGTTCTTC

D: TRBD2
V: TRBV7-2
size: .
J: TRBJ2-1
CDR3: CASTPAGGPLDEQFF
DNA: TGTGCCAGCACCCCCGCGGGGGGGCCATTGGATGAGCAGTTCTTC

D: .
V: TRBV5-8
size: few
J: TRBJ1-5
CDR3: CASSLAGGQPQHF
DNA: TGTGCCAGCAGCTTGGCCGGAGGTCAGCCCCAGCATTTT

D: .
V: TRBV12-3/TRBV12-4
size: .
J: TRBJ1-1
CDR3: CASSRGGPTEAFF
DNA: TGTGCCAGCAGTCGAGGGGGTCCCACTGAAGCTTTCTTT

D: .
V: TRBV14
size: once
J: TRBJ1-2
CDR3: CASRRGGTTNYGYTF
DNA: TGTGCCAGCAGACGAGGTGGGACAACAAACTATGGCTACACCTTC

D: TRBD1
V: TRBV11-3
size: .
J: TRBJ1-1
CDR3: CASSLDSDRGGEAFF
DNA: TGTGCCAGCAGCTTAGACAGCGACAGGGGTGGTGAAGCTTTCTTT

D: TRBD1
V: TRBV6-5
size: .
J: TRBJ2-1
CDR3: CASIGTGSRNEQFF
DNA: TGTGCCAGCATCGGGACAGGGTCACGGAATGAGCAGTTCTTC

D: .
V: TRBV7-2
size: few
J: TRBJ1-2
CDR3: CASSPTLQAGYGYTF
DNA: TGTGCCAGCAGCCCCACGCTTCAGGCCGGCTATGGCTACACCTTC

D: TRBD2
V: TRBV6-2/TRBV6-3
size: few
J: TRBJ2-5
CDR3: CASSPGLAVETQYF
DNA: TGTGCCAGCAGTCCGGGACTAGCCGTAGAGACCCAGTACTTC

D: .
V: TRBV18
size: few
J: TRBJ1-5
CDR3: CASSPGGQGNQPQHF
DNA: TGTGCCAGCTCACCAGGGGGCCAGGGCAATCAGCCCCAGCATTTT

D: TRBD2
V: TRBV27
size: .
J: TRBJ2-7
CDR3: CASRTPSGGAYEQYF
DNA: TGTGCCAGCAGGACCCCTAGCGGGGGGGCCTACGAGCAGTACTTC

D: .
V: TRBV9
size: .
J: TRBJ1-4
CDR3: CASSTQGTNEKLFF
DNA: TGTGCCAGCAGCACACAGGGAACTAATGAAAAACTGTTTTTT

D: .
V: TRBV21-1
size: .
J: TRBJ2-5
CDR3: CASSTGGCTKETQYF
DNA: TGTGCCAGCAGCACTGGGGGGTGCACAAAAGAGACCCAGTACTTC

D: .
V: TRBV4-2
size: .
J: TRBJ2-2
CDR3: CASSQEEAAGTGELFF
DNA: TGTGCCAGCAGCCAAGAGGAGGCGGCTGGGACCGGGGAGCTGTTTTTT

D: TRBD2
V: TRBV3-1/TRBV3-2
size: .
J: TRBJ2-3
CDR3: CASSQTGLAGADTQYF
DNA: TGTGCCAGCAGCCAAACGGGACTAGCGGGGGCAGATACGCAGTATTTT

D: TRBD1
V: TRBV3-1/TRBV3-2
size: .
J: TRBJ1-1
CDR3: CASSPGGQSNTEAFF
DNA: TGTGCCAGCAGCCCAGGGGGGCAATCGAACACTGAAGCTTTCTTT

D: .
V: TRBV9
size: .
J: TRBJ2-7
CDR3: CASSGGPRDEQYF
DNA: TGTGCCAGCAGCGGGGGGCCGCGCGACGAGCAGTACTTC

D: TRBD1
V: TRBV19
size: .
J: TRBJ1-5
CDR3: CASTVNRGRVYSNQPQHF
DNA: TGTGCCAGTACCGTGAACAGGGGGCGCGTGTATAGCAATCAGCCCCAGCATTTT

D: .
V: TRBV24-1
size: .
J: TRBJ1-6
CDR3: CATSDSQDNSPLHF
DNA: TGTGCCACCAGTGATTCACAGGATAATTCACCCCTCCACTTT

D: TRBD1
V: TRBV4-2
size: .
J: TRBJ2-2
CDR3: CASRYTGGASTGELFF
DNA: TGTGCCAGCAGGTATACAGGGGGCGCTAGCACCGGGGAGCTGTTTTTT

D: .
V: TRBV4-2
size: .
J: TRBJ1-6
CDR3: CASSQEQTGLVNSPLHF
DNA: TGTGCCAGCAGCCAAGAGCAAACAGGGCTGGTCAATTCACCCCTCCACTTT

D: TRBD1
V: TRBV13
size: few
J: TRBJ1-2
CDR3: CASSPGTGFYGYTF
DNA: TGTGCCAGCAGCCCCGGGACAGGCTTCTATGGCTACACCTTC

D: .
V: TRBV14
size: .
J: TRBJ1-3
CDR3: CASSQDPFGSTIYF
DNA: TGTGCCAGCAGCCAAGATCCGTTTGGGAGCACCATATATTTT

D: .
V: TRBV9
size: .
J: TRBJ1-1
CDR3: CASSRGLGTEAFF
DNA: TGTGCCAGCAGCAGGGGGTTAGGCACTGAAGCTTTCTTT

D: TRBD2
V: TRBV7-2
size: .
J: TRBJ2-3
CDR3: CASSRPGTSGPDTQYF
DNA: TGTGCCAGCAGCCGCCCCGGGACTAGCGGCCCAGATACGCAGTATTTT

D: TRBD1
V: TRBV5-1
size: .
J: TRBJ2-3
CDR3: CASSLARGSTDTQYF
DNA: TGCGCCAGCAGCTTGGCCAGGGGGAGCACAGATACGCAGTATTTT

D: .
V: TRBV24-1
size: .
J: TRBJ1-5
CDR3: CATSDPLGGSNQPQHF
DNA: TGTGCCACCAGTGACCCCTTGGGGGGGAGTAATCAGCCCCAGCATTTT

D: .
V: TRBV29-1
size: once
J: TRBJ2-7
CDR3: CSVENSYEQYF
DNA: TGCAGCGTTGAAAACAGCTACGAGCAGTACTTC

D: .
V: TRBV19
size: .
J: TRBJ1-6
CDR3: CASSIGENNSPLHF
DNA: TGTGCCAGTAGTATTGGAGAGAATAATTCACCCCTCCACTTT

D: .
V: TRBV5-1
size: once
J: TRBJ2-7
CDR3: CASSLIATPYEQYF
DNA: TGCGCCAGCAGCTTGATTGCGACACCCTACGAGCAGTACTTC

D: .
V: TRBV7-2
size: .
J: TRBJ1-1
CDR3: CASSSRGEVNTEAFF
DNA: TGTGCCAGCAGCTCTCGAGGGGAGGTGAACACTGAAGCTTTCTTT

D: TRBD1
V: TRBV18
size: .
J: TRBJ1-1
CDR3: CASSPPRGGGMDTEAFF
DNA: TGTGCCAGCTCACCTCCCCGAGGGGGCGGGATGGACACTGAAGCTTTCTTT

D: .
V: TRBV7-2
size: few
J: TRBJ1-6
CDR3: CASSPQGPGSPLHF
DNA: TGTGCCAGCAGCCCACAGGGACCGGGTTCACCCCTCCACTTT

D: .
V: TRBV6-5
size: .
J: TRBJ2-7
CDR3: CASSLRNEQYF
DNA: TGTGCCAGCAGTTTGAGGAACGAGCAGTACTTC

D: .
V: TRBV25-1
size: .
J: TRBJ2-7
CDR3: CASSEYGGTYEQYF
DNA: TGTGCCAGCAGTGAATACGGGGGTACCTACGAGCAGTACTTC

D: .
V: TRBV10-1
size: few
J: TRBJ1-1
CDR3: CASSDLNTEAFF
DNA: TGCGCCAGCAGTGACTTGAACACTGAAGCTTTCTTT

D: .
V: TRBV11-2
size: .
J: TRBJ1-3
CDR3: CASSPISGNTIYF
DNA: TGTGCCAGCAGCCCCATTTCCGGAAACACCATATATTTT

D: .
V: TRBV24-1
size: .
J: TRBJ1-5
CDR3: CATASSSGRQPQHF
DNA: TGTGCCACCGCCTCATCTTCAGGGAGGCAGCCCCAGCATTTT

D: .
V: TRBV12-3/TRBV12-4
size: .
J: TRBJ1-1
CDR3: CASSYREGPEAFF
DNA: TGTGCCAGCAGCTACCGCGAGGGCCCTGAAGCTTTCTTT

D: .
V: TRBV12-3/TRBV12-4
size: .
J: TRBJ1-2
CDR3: CASSLSQAGYTF
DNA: TGTGCCAGCAGTTTAAGCCAGGCTGGCTACACCTTC

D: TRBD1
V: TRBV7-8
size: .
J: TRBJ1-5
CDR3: CASSLARTGSNQPQHF
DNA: TGTGCCAGCAGCTTGGCAAGGACAGGTTCGAATCAGCCCCAGCATTTT

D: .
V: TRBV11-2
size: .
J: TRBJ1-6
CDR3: CASSLADGGSPLHF
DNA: TGTGCCAGCAGCTTAGCAGACGGAGGTTCACCCCTCCACTTT

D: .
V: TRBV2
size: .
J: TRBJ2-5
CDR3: CASNLQQQETQYF
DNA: TGTGCCAGCAACTTGCAACAGCAAGAGACCCAGTACTTC

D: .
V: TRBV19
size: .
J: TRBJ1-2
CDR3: CASSMKRDNYGYTF
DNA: TGTGCCAGTAGTATGAAACGGGATAACTATGGCTACACCTTC

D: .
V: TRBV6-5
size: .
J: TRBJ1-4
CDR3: CASSYTGSNEKLFF
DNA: TGTGCCAGCAGTTACACCGGGTCTAATGAAAAACTGTTTTTT

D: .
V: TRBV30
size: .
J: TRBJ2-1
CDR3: CAWRPGSVSYNEQFF
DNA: TGTGCCTGGAGACCGGGGTCTGTCTCCTACAATGAGCAGTTCTTC

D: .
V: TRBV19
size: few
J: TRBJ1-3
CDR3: CASSIPKPGNTIYF
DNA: TGTGCCAGTAGTATACCCAAGCCGGGAAACACCATATATTTT

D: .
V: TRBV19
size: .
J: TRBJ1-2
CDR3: CASSPSSAGERGYTF
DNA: TGTGCCAGTAGTCCCTCCTCTGCCGGGGAGAGAGGCTACACCTTC

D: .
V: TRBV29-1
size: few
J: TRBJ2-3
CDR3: CSGDEGGTDTQYF
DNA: TGCAGCGGAGACGAGGGAGGCACAGATACGCAGTATTTT

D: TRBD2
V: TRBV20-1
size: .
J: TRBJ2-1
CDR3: CSASRTGGLAGEQFF
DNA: TGCAGTGCTAGTCGAACGGGGGGGTTGGCGGGAGAGCAGTTCTTC

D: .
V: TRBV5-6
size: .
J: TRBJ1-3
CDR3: CASSFRTGNTIYF
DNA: TGTGCCAGCAGCTTCCGGACAGGAAACACCATATATTTT

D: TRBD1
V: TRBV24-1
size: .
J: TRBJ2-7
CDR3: CATSDLCAGGPYEQYF
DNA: TGTGCCACCAGTGATTTATGTGCAGGGGGCCCCTACGAGCAGTACTTC

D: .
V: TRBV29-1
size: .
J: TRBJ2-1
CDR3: CSVQYNEQFF
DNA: TGCAGCGTTCAATACAATGAGCAGTTCTTC

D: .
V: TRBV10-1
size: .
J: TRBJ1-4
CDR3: CASNRTDRTNEKLFF
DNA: TGCGCCAGCAACCGAACTGACAGGACCAATGAAAAACTGTTTTTT